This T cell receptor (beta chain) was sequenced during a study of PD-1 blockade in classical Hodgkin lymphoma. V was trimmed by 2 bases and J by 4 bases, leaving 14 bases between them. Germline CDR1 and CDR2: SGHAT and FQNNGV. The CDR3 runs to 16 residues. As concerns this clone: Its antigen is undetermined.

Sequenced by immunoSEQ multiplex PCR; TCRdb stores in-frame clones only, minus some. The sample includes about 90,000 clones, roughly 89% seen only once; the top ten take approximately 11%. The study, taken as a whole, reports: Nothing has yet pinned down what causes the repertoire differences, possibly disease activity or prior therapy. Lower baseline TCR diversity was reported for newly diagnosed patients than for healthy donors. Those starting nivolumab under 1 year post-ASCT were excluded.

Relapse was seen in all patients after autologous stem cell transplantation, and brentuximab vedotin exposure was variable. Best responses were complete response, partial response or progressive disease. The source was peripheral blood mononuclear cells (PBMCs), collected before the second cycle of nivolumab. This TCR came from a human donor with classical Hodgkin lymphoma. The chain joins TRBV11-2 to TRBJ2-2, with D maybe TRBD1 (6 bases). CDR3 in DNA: TGTGCCAGCAGCTTACGGCCGGGACACCCCACCGGGGAGCTGTTTTTT. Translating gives CASSLRPGHPTGELFF.